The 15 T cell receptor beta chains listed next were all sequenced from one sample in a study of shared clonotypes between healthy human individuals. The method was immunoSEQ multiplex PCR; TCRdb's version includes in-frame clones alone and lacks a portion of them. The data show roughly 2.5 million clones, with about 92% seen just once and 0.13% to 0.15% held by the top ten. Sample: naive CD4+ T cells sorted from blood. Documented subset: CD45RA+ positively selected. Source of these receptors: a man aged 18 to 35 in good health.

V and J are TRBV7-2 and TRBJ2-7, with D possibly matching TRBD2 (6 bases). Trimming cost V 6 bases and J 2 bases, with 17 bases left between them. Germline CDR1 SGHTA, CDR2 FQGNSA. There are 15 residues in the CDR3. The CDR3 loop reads CASSYRGGHTYEQYF. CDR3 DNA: TGTGCCAGCAGTTATCGGGGAGGACATACCTACGAGCAGTACTTC.

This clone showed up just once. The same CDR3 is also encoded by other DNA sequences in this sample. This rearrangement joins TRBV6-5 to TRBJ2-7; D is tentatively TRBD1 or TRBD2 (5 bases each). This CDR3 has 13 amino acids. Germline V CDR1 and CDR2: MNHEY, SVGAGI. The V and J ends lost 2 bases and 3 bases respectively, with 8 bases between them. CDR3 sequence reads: CASSYGTVYEQYF. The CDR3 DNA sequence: TGTGCCAGCAGTTACGGGACGGTCTACGAGCAGTACTTC.

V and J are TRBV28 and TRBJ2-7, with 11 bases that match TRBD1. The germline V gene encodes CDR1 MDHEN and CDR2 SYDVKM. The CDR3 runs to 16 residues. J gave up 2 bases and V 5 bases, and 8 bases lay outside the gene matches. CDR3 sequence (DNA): TGTGCCAGCAGTCCAGAGGGGGGACAGGGGGCCTACGAGCAGTACTTC. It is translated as CASSPEGGQGAYEQYF.

The CDR3 loop reads CASSITAGNTEAFF. The CDR3 coding sequence is TGTGCCAGTAGTATAACGGCGGGAAACACTGAAGCTTTCTTT. The chain links TRBV19 to TRBJ1-1; no definite D call. The CDR3 has 14 amino acids. The germline V gene has CDR1 LNHDA and CDR2 SQIVND (reference sequence). V lost 2 bases, J lost 2 bases, and 9 bases lay in between.

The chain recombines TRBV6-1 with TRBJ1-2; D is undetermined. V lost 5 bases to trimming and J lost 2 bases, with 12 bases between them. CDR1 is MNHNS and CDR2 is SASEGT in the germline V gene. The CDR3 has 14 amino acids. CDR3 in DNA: TGTGCCAGCAGTCCCACCGGGGTAAACTATGGCTACACCTTC. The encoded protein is CASSPTGVNYGYTF.

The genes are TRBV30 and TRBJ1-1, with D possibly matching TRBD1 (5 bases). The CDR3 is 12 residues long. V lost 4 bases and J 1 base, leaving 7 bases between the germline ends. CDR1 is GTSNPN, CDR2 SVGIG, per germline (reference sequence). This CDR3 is CAWTGTNTEAFF. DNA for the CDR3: TGTGCCTGGACAGGGACGAACACTGAAGCTTTCTTT.

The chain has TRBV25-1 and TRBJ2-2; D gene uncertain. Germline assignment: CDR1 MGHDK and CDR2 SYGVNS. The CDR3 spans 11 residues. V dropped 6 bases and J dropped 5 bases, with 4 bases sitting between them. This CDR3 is CASSLTGELFF. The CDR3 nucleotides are TGTGCCAGCAGCCTTACCGGGGAGCTGTTTTTT.

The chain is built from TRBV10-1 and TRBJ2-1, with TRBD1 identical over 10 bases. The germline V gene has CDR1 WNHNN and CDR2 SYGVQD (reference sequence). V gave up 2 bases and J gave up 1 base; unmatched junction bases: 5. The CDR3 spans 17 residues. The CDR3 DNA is TGCGCCAGCAGTGAGGGGACAGGGGTACGATCCTACAATGAGCAGTTCTTC. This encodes CASSEGTGVRSYNEQFF.

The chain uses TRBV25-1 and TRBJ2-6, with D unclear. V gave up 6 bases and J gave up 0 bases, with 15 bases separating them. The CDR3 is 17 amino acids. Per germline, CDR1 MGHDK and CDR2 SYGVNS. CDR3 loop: CASRGWSASSGANVLTF. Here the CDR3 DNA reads TGTGCCAGCAGAGGTTGGAGCGCGAGCTCTGGGGCCAACGTCCTGACTTTC.

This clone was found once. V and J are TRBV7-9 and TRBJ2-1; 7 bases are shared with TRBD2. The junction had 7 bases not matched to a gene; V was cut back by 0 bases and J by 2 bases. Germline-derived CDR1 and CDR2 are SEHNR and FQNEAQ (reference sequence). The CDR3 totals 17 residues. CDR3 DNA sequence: TGTGCCAGCAGCTTAGCAGTTGGCGGGGGTACCTACAATGAGCAGTTCTTC. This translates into CASSLAVGGGTYNEQFF.

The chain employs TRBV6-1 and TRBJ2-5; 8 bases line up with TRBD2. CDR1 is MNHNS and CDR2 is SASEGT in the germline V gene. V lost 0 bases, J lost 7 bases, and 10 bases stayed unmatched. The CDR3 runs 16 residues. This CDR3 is CASSEAGSGGPGTQYF. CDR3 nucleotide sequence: TGTGCCAGCAGTGAAGCGGGCAGCGGGGGACCAGGGACCCAGTACTTC.

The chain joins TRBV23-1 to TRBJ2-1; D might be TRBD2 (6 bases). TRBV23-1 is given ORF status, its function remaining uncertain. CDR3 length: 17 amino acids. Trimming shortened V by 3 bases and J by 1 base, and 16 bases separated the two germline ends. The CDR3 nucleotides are TGCGCCAGCAGTCACGCCGCCGGGACTCGATCCTACAATGAGCAGTTCTTC. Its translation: CASSHAAGTRSYNEQFF.

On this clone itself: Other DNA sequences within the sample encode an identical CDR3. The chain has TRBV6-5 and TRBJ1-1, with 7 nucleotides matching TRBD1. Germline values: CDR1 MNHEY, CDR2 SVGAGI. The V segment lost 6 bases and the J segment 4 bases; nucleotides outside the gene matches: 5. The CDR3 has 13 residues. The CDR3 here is CASSRQGATEAFF. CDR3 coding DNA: TGTGCCAGCAGCCGACAGGGAGCCACTGAAGCTTTCTTT.

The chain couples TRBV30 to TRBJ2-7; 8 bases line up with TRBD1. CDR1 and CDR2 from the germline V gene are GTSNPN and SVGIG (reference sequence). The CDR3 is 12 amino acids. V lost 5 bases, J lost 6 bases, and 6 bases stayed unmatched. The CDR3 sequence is CAWDRTGPEQYF. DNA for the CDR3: TGTGCCTGGGATCGGACAGGGCCCGAGCAGTACTTC.

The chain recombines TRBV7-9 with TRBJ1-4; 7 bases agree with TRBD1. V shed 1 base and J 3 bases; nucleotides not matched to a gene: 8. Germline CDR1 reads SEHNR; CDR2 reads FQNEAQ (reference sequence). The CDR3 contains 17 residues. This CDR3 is CASSLGDRLFSNEKLFF. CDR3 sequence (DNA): TGTGCCAGCAGCTTAGGGGACAGATTATTCTCTAATGAAAAACTGTTTTTT.